This T cell receptor beta chain emerged from a study of T cells in Graves' hyperthyroidism and ophthalmopathy. The CDR3 totals 16 residues. Germline values: CDR1 MNHNS, CDR2 SASEGT. The germline V and J ends were trimmed by 7 bases and 9 bases, with 25 bases remaining between them. The count of this clonotype is one. Amplified regions were TCR beta CDR3 sequences from RNA transcripts. HTBI primers were employed in a first-round RT-PCR of the TCR CDR3. MiXCR, applied by TCRdb to the multiplex PCR reads, yields one record per CDR3 protein. Among 490,000 or so distinct CDR3 sequences, approximately 22% were seen once, and the ten largest hold around 47%. Exclusion criteria comprised uncontrolled infection, other autoimmune disease, pregnancy or lactation.

The genes are TRBV6-1 and TRBJ2-1; the D is unclear. The source of this sequence is an older woman with Graves' ophthalmopathy. The sample taken for sequencing was blood. The CDR3: CASKPLYTTPGGEQFF. Written as DNA, the CDR3 is TGTGCCAGCAAACCGTTATATACCACACCTGGCGGTGAGCAGTTCTTC.